A selection of T cell receptor beta chains follows, all from one sample in a study of blood T cell repertoires in COVID-19. Profiling relied on immunoSEQ multiplex PCR, and the TCRdb table lists in-frame clones only, not all of them. Of some 41,000 clones in the sample, roughly nine tenths were seen once. The material sequenced was peripheral blood. Receptors originate from a man between 65 and 85 years old with active COVID-19. CDR3s include the opening cysteine and the closing phenylalanine or tryptophan. Each record gives: J gene, CDR3 length, V gene, D gene, CDR3 protein. The D gene is left open where the match is weak.

J: TRBJ2-7
length: 13
V: TRBV20-1
D: .
CDR3: CSASRRVLSEQYF

J: TRBJ1-4
length: 14
V: TRBV2
D: .
CDR3: CASSDGQANEKLFF

J: TRBJ2-6
length: 16
V: TRBV3-1/TRBV3-2
D: TRBD2
CDR3: CASSSDGGTGANVLTF

J: TRBJ2-3
length: 16
V: TRBV9
D: TRBD2
CDR3: CASSRGLAGGTDTQYF

J: TRBJ2-2
length: 15
V: TRBV4-3
D: .
CDR3: CASSQLSEATGELFF

J: TRBJ1-1
length: 13
V: TRBV10-2
D: .
CDR3: CASKLSQGTEAFF

J: TRBJ2-2
length: 14
V: TRBV4-3
D: .
CDR3: CASSQRVGAGELFF

J: TRBJ2-3
length: 16
V: TRBV11-3
D: TRBD2
CDR3: CASSINSGGWADTQYF

J: TRBJ1-4
length: 12
V: TRBV6-5
D: TRBD1
CDR3: CASRTGREKLFF

J: TRBJ1-2
length: 13
V: TRBV25-1
D: TRBD1
CDR3: CASRNTGVYGYTF

J: TRBJ2-3
length: 15
V: TRBV27
D: TRBD2
CDR3: CASSLRLAGGDTQYF

J: TRBJ1-4
length: 14
V: TRBV5-6
D: .
CDR3: CASSWAAGNEKLFF

J: TRBJ1-2
length: 14
V: TRBV19
D: TRBD1
CDR3: CASSTPGTGDGYTF

J: TRBJ2-6
length: 18
V: TRBV19
D: .
CDR3: CASSIGVGQSSGANVLTF

J: TRBJ1-2
length: 13
V: TRBV2
D: TRBD1
CDR3: CASRLRQGNGYTF

J: TRBJ1-2
length: 15
V: TRBV3-1/TRBV3-2
D: .
CDR3: CASSLSQYANYGYTF

J: TRBJ1-2
length: 13
V: TRBV7-2
D: .
CDR3: CASSLLGAGGYTF

J: TRBJ2-7
length: 15
V: TRBV5-1
D: TRBD1
CDR3: CASSLAGQGGDEQYF

J: TRBJ1-2
length: 16
V: TRBV9
D: TRBD1
CDR3: CASSVDSGGTSDGYTF

J: TRBJ2-3
length: 17
V: TRBV6-2/TRBV6-3
D: TRBD2
CDR3: CASSYLGLDLSTDTQYF

J: TRBJ1-2
length: 14
V: TRBV4-1
D: .
CDR3: CASSQEPEDYGYTF

J: TRBJ1-5
length: 14
V: TRBV10-3
D: .
CDR3: CAISQLPSNQPQHF

J: TRBJ2-5
length: 11
V: TRBV19
D: .
CDR3: CATARGETQYF

J: TRBJ2-7
length: 13
V: TRBV7-3
D: TRBD1
CDR3: CASSYRQGYEQYF

J: TRBJ1-3
length: 16
V: TRBV5-1
D: .
CDR3: CASSLVAGDSGNTIYF

J: TRBJ2-3
length: 15
V: TRBV6-2/TRBV6-3
D: TRBD1
CDR3: CASSSQGAGTDTQYF

J: TRBJ2-7
length: 13
V: TRBV7-3
D: .
CDR3: CASSATGGYEQYF

J: TRBJ2-7
length: 13
V: TRBV5-1
D: TRBD2
CDR3: CASSLSGGYEQYF

J: TRBJ2-3
length: 19
V: TRBV4-3
D: TRBD2
CDR3: CASSQDLDAGLAGGDTQYF

J: TRBJ1-5
length: 16
V: TRBV4-1
D: TRBD1
CDR3: CASSQDQTGINQPQHF

J: TRBJ1-2
length: 13
V: TRBV5-1
D: TRBD1
CDR3: CASSAGGGYGYTF

J: TRBJ2-3
length: 15
V: TRBV7-9
D: TRBD1
CDR3: CASSAGQGVKDTQYF

J: TRBJ1-5
length: 16
V: TRBV11-2
D: TRBD1
CDR3: CASSLGDRGAYQPQHF

J: TRBJ1-5
length: 16
V: TRBV28
D: .
CDR3: CASTPPRDSSNQPQHF

J: TRBJ1-1
length: 14
V: TRBV6-2/TRBV6-3
D: .
CDR3: CASSYGQLNTEAFF

J: TRBJ2-7
length: 14
V: TRBV7-9
D: .
CDR3: CASSLAGAAYEQYF

J: TRBJ2-7
length: 13
V: TRBV5-6
D: .
CDR3: CASSLVQGYEQYF

J: TRBJ1-1
length: 12
V: TRBV6-1
D: TRBD1
CDR3: CASSETGVEAFF

J: TRBJ2-5
length: 14
V: TRBV6-2/TRBV6-3
D: TRBD2
CDR3: CASSYAGDRGTQYF

J: TRBJ1-2
length: 16
V: TRBV7-2
D: TRBD1
CDR3: CASSLVGQGAIYGYTF

J: TRBJ1-2
length: 15
V: TRBV7-8
D: TRBD1
CDR3: CASSFTGTGGSGYTF